The rows below give T cell receptor beta chains drawn from one sample of a study of cytomegalovirus exposure and HLA in healthy donors. Method: immunoSEQ multiplex PCR; TCRdb's copy keeps in-frame clones and lacks some. The sample holds around 200,000 clones, 88% seen once. The sequenced material came from PBMCs. The receptors derive from a woman between 18 and 30 years old in good health and CMV-seronegative. Both conserved end residues are trimmed from each CDR3. Fields, in order: V gene, clone size, J gene, CDR3 protein. A row's size may be missing; if present it is once, few, many or a size class.

TRBV5-1	NA	TRBJ2-7	ASSLPQGNYEQY
TRBV15	NA	TRBJ1-5	ATSSRPPFGHLSNQPQH
TRBV30	NA	TRBJ2-7	AWRKTGGYEQY
TRBV9	NA	TRBJ2-1	ASSVVGGKGNEQF
TRBV27	NA	TRBJ2-1	ASSSASGRFYNEQF
TRBV18	NA	TRBJ2-3	ASSPIIAGGRVDTQY
TRBV6-1	few	TRBJ2-7	ASSELETGSYEQY
TRBV19	NA	TRBJ2-3	ASSIDVSRGAVGTQY
TRBV5-5	NA	TRBJ1-5	ASSSTEFQPQH
TRBV6-5	NA	TRBJ1-2	ASTLTRQGFYGYT
TRBV7-2	NA	TRBJ2-3	ASSYRTATDTQY
TRBV18	NA	TRBJ2-7	ASSPTLAGVGYEQY
TRBV9	NA	TRBJ1-1	ASSTGQHTEAF
TRBV28	NA	TRBJ1-1	ASSFGMNTEAF
TRBV29-1	NA	TRBJ2-7	SVMTGVSTDYEQY
TRBV28	NA	TRBJ2-1	ATLGGTDEQF
TRBV14	NA	TRBJ1-2	ASSQAQGAGGYT
TRBV27	NA	TRBJ1-1	ASSSGHALEAF
TRBV4-2	NA	TRBJ1-2	ASSSPGQGDPNYGYT
TRBV30	once	TRBJ2-7	AWSVLAGDDEQY
TRBV19	NA	TRBJ2-1	ASSLAPQVPYNEQF
TRBV7-9	few	TRBJ2-7	ASSLAAGGGKQY
TRBV19	NA	TRBJ2-5	ASSHDRGETQY
TRBV6-1	NA	TRBJ2-7	ASSEAGYSSYEQY
TRBV19	NA	TRBJ1-5	ASTRTTGNNQPQH
TRBV27	NA	TRBJ1-5	ASSLSFRNQPQH
TRBV29-1	NA	TRBJ2-2	STRHPNTGELF
TRBV10-3	NA	TRBJ2-7	AISFRVTSGRNEQY
TRBV19	NA	TRBJ2-7	ASSRGAYEQY
TRBV18	NA	TRBJ1-2	ASSRTGDSAGYGYT
TRBV6-1	once	TRBJ2-3	ACRLRDTQY
TRBV2	few	TRBJ2-7	ASSDPGQGTRYEQY
TRBV6-5	NA	TRBJ2-7	ASSSTASQGLYEQY
TRBV11-2	NA	TRBJ1-4	ASSLAVGTYHEKLF
TRBV27	NA	TRBJ2-1	ASSLGLAGNEQF
TRBV5-1	NA	TRBJ2-5	ASRIEQVETQY
TRBV7-2	NA	TRBJ2-3	ASRLAGGSTDTQY
TRBV4-1	once	TRBJ2-1	ASSHVGRESTGNNEQF
TRBV27	NA	TRBJ2-7	ASSLREGREQY
TRBV6-5	NA	TRBJ2-1	ASRAWSNEQF
TRBV11-2	few	TRBJ2-2	ASSPIGELF
TRBV6-5	NA	TRBJ2-5	ASSRLAPGHETQY
TRBV28	NA	TRBJ2-2	ASSEAAGGTGELF
TRBV13	NA	TRBJ1-1	ASSLFLDRGPTIG
TRBV19	NA	TRBJ2-1	ASSQSSYNEQF
TRBV27	few	TRBJ2-3	ASSAPGSGKTQY
TRBV28	NA	TRBJ2-7	ASSSLAGTYEQY
TRBV6-5	few	TRBJ1-5	ASSWGARGNQPQH
TRBV5-4	NA	TRBJ1-2	ASSLPGSSYGYT
TRBV7-9	once	TRBJ2-3	ASSFSSGTGARDTQY